This TCR beta chain derives from a study of blood T cell repertoires in COVID-19. As originally analysed: By means of reference gene primer amplification, nucleated cell counts were estimated. Sequencing used immunoSEQ multiplex PCR; TCRdb keeps in-frame clones, though not all of them. The V and J calls and clone size are taken from that table; D and trimming were inferred from the DNA. The table has 310,000 or so clones, over 75% seen once; the top ten hold 1% to 1.3%. The CDR3 length is 14 residues. The germline gives CDR1 SGHNT, CDR2 YYREEE (reference sequence). The V end was cut by 0 bases, the J end by 6 bases, with 9 bases between.

Input material: PBMCs or T cells enriched from blood (not recorded which). The origin of this receptor is a woman aged 25-40 years who had recovered from COVID-19. The V and J genes are TRBV5-4 and TRBJ1-4; D gene ambiguous. The CDR3 here is CASSLAPGDEKLFF. CDR3 nucleotide sequence: TGTGCCAGCAGCTTGGCCCCCGGAGATGAAAAACTGTTTTTT. Combining the CDR3 with reference TRBV5-4 and TRBJ1-4 gives the whole variable domain ETGVTQSPTHLIKTRGQQVTLRCSSQSGHNTVSWYQQALGQGPQFIFQYYREEENGRGNFPPRFSGLQFPNYSSELNVNALELDDSALYLCASSLAPGDEKLFFGSGTQLSVL.